The 21 T cell receptor beta chains given below trace back to one sample, sequenced in a study of blood T cells in healthy people across ages. It was with a sample-barcoded 5' primer and a J-beta primer mix that a second PCR of roughly 6 to 11 cycles was run. One entry per CDR3 protein, called by TCRdb with MiXCR from the 5' RACE reads. The sample contains some 1,000,000 distinct CDR3 sequences, about 23% of which appear only once. These data are also associated with another study on T cells of mothers and their children.

Material for sequencing was blood. These receptors came from a girl aged 2-10 years in good health.

The CDR3 coding sequence is TGCAGCGTGGCAGGGACGTCATACGAGCAGTACTTC. Translating gives CSVAGTSYEQYF. V is TRBV29-1 and J is TRBJ2-7; D may match TRBD1 or TRBD2 (5 bases each). Germline CDR1 reads SQVTM; CDR2 reads ANQGSEA. With 6 bases removed from V and 4 bases from J, the gap between germline ends came to 13 bases. The length of the CDR3 is 12 residues.

The CDR3: CATSRDRADNEQFF. The CDR3 nucleotides are TGTGCCACCAGCAGAGATAGGGCGGACAATGAGCAGTTCTTC. This chain joins TRBV15 and TRBJ2-1; D uncertain. The CDR3 length is 14 residues. The germline V and J ends were trimmed by 0 bases and 5 bases, with 8 bases remaining between them. Per the germline V gene, CDR1 is LNHNV and CDR2 is YYDKDF (reference sequence).

This chain connects TRBV20-1 to TRBJ2-5; 10 nucleotides match TRBD2. The J call may be in error: the DNA end matches TRBJ2-7 better. This CDR3 comprises 14 residues. The germline V gene has CDR1 DFQATT and CDR2 SNEGSKA (reference sequence). CDR3 bases: TGCAGTGTCCCGGGAGGACTAGCGGAATCCGAGCAGTACTTC. The encoded protein is CSVPGGLAESEQYF.

This clonotype showed up just a few times. The chain combines TRBV19 with TRBJ1-2; D perhaps matches TRBD1 (5 bases). The length of the CDR3 is 13 residues. The germline gives CDR1 LNHDA, CDR2 SQIVND (reference sequence). With 7 bases removed from V and 2 bases from J, the gap between germline ends came to 11 bases. The CDR3 protein is CASNQGSNYGYTF. The CDR3 DNA reads as TGTGCCAGTAATCAGGGCAGCAACTATGGCTACACCTTC.

The chain is built from TRBV12-3 or TRBV12-4 and TRBJ2-1; 10 bases are shared with TRBD1. V was clipped by 3 bases and J by 7 bases; unmatched bases: 6. The CDR3 runs 15 residues. The CDR3 reads CASSFRDRGRNEQFF. DNA of the CDR3: TGTGCCAGCAGTTTCCGGGACAGGGGTAGAAATGAGCAGTTCTTC.

The rearrangement joins TRBV25-1 to TRBJ2-1, with 10 bases matching TRBD2. The CDR3 spans 15 residues. From germline, CDR1 is MGHDK and CDR2 SYGVNS. Trimming cost V 1 base and J 8 bases; bases outside gene matches: 5. This chain's CDR3 is CASSEFSGRAYEQFF. Written as DNA, the CDR3 is TGTGCCAGCAGTGAATTCAGCGGGAGGGCTTATGAGCAGTTCTTC.

In this sample, this clonotype turned up a few times. The genes are TRBV28 and TRBJ2-4; the D call may be TRBD1 or TRBD2 (5 bases each). The CDR3 is 13 amino acids. Trimming cost V 9 bases and J 1 base, with 10 bases left between them. The V gene's germline CDR1 is MDHEN and CDR2 SYDVKM. Here the CDR3 reads CASIGAAKNIQYF. CDR3 in DNA: TGTGCCAGTATCGGGGCTGCCAAAAACATTCAGTACTTC. Filled out from reference TRBV28 and TRBJ2-4, the complete variable domain reads DVKVTQSSRYLVKRTGEKVFLECVQDMDHENMFWYRQDPGLGLRLIYFSYDVKMKEKGDIPEGYSVSREKKERFSLILESASTNQTSMYLCASIGAAKNIQYFGAGTRLSVL.

The chain couples TRBV7-9 to TRBJ2-4, with TRBD2 matching 7 bases. J was trimmed by 8 bases and V by 5 bases; bases with no gene match: 12. CDR1 SEHNR and CDR2 FQNEAQ come from the germline V gene (reference sequence). This CDR3 comprises 15 residues. The CDR3 here is CASSLSGSWGDIQYF. For the CDR3, the DNA is TGTGCCAGCAGCCTTAGCGGGTCGTGGGGGGACATTCAGTACTTC.

V usage is TRBV25-1 and J usage is TRBJ1-1; D is ambiguous. V was trimmed by 1 base and J by 1 base, leaving 13 bases between them. Germline values: CDR1 MGHDK, CDR2 SYGVNS. The CDR3 loop spans 16 amino acids. The CDR3 coding sequence is TGTGCCAGCAGTGAATTTTTTTCCCTCGAGAACACTGAAGCTTTCTTT. This translates into CASSEFFSLENTEAFF.

V gene TRBV20-1 combines with J gene TRBJ2-1; 7 bases line up with TRBD2. The CDR3 covers 14 residues. From germline, CDR1 is DFQATT and CDR2 SNEGSKA (reference sequence). V was pared by 5 bases and J by 10 bases, with 14 bases of the junction left unmatched. CDR3 residues: CSARVLAGVEEQFF. Here the CDR3 DNA reads TGCAGTGCTCGTGTGTTGGCGGGAGTAGAAGAGCAGTTCTTC.

This clonotype was picked up a small number of times. J is TRBJ1-1 and V is TRBV7-9; TRBD1 might be the D (6 bases). Trimming stripped 4 bases from V and 11 bases from J, with 20 bases between. CDR1 is SEHNR, CDR2 FQNEAQ, per germline (reference sequence). The CDR3 covers 14 residues. CDR3 DNA sequence: TGTGCCAGCAGCTCAGGACAGCGAAACGCTGGGGCTTTCTTT. It encodes CASSSGQRNAGAFF.

This clonotype was picked up many times. The junction departs from germline at one end; a sequencing error may be responsible. The genes are TRBV4-1 and TRBJ2-3; no reliable D call. The CDR3 runs 13 residues. The germline V gene encodes CDR1 MGHRA and CDR2 YSYEKL. CDR3 bases: TGTGCCAGCAGCCAAGATCTGGGAGATACGCAGTATTTT. It encodes CASSQDLGDTQYF.

V gene TRBV11-3 combines with J gene TRBJ2-3, with unresolved D. Trimming pared 3 bases from V and 2 bases from J, leaving 18 bases between. CDR1 is SGHNT and CDR2 is YENEEA in the germline V gene. The CDR3 has 17 residues. CDR3 sequence: CASSFGLPGLHTDTQYF. The CDR3 DNA is TGTGCCAGCAGCTTTGGGCTACCCGGGCTGCACACAGATACGCAGTATTTT.

The gene calls are TRBV4-3 and TRBJ2-5; D unclear. The CDR3 sequence is 15 residues long. Germline CDR1 LGHNA, CDR2 YSLEER. V lost 0 bases, J lost 3 bases, and 11 bases lay in between. CDR3 in DNA: TGCGCCAGCAGCCAAGAAGGGCGAGAGGAAGAGACCCAGTACTTC. Protein product: CASSQEGREEETQYF.

The rearrangement uses TRBV7-9 and TRBJ2-7; 7 bases line up with TRBD1. The V segment lost 4 bases and the J segment 4 bases; nucleotides outside the gene matches: 19. Germline V gene lookup returns CDR1 SEHNR and CDR2 FQNEAQ (reference sequence). CDR3 length: 18 amino acids. The CDR3 region is CASSSTPLAGTVPYEQYF. The CDR3 coding sequence is TGTGCCAGCAGCTCAACGCCCCTTGCCGGGACAGTACCGTACGAGCAGTACTTC.

This clonotype was detected only a few times. V gene TRBV20-1 combines with J gene TRBJ2-4; perhaps TRBD2 as D (6 bases). The germline V gene has CDR1 DFQATT and CDR2 SNEGSKA (reference sequence). The CDR3 consists of 17 residues. The CDR3 loop is CSGSGVGRGVAKNIQYF. The CDR3 nucleotides read TGCAGCGGGTCGGGGGTAGGGCGGGGAGTAGCCAAAAACATTCAGTACTTC.

The table lists this clonotype with a few counts. The rearrangement uses TRBV5-5 and TRBJ2-7; D uncertain. The V gene lost 0 bases and the J gene lost 3 bases, with 7 bases spanning the gap. Germline-derived CDR1 and CDR2 are SGHKS and YYEKEE (reference sequence). This CDR3 region has 13 residues. Here the CDR3 DNA reads TGTGCCAGCAGCTTGGCCACGATCTACGAGCAGTACTTC. This gives the protein CASSLATIYEQYF.

Concerning this clonotype: This likely came from a read error, as a far larger clone is one base away. This chain connects TRBV4-3 to TRBJ2-5; TRBD1 is a possible D gene (5 bases). The J call is doubtful: the DNA matches TRBJ2-7 better. Germline CDR1 is LGHNA and CDR2 is YSLEER. This CDR3 is built from 13 residues. DNA for the CDR3: TGCGCCAGCAGCCAAGACAAGGGGTACGAGCAGTACTTC. This gives the protein CASSQDKGYEQYF.

This chain uses TRBV7-6 with TRBJ1-1, with D possibly TRBD1 on 5 matching bases. V was shortened by 5 bases and J by 8 bases, with 12 bases between the two germline ends. The CDR3 has 12 residues. In germline, CDR1 is SGHVS, CDR2 FNYEAQ. CDR3 region: CASSPGWGEAFF. The DNA of the CDR3 is TGTGCCAGCAGCCCAGGGTGGGGGGAAGCTTTCTTT.

The chain recombines TRBV14 with TRBJ2-7, with D possibly TRBD2 on 5 matching bases. The length of the CDR3 is 18 residues. The V gene lost 2 bases and the J gene lost 1 base, with 21 bases spanning the gap. Germline assignment: CDR1 SGHDN and CDR2 FVKESK. The CDR3 is CASSQFLIGLAQSYEQYF. The CDR3 DNA follows: TGTGCCAGCAGCCAATTTCTCATCGGCCTAGCTCAATCCTACGAGCAGTACTTC.

This clonotype was counted only a few times. The V and J genes are TRBV9 and TRBJ2-5; D not resolved. CDR1 and CDR2 from the germline V gene are SGDLS and YYNGEE. The CDR3 is 15 amino acids. V lost 0 bases and J lost 7, with 16 bases in between. The CDR3 nucleotides read TGTGCCAGCAGCGTAGGCCGGCTACCGAAGGGGACCCAGTACTTC. This sequence encodes CASSVGRLPKGTQYF.